This T cell receptor beta chain stems from a study of Graves' ophthalmopathy and Graves' hyperthyroidism (dated by TCRdb to between 2018 and 2020). In the study overall: Peripheral blood samples were taken at the time of initial diagnosis, before any treatment was given. Following sample collection, hyperthyroidism patients were given methimazole at a starting dose of 30 mg daily, and ophthalmopathy patients were given high-dose intravenous methylprednisolone. To explore V-J signatures that separate ophthalmopathy from hyperthyroidism, a discovery set of about a hundred patients was enrolled, consisting of 40 to 45 with ophthalmopathy and roughly 60 with stable hyperthyroidism. In total, 135 blood samples were TCR-sequenced: roughly 45 ophthalmopathy, around 75 hyperthyroidism and around 17 hyperthyroidism-to-ophthalmopathy patients. The independent validation cohort included under 20 hyperthyroidism patients plus 17 patients who later progressed from hyperthyroidism to ophthalmopathy. T-cell repertoires of thyroid tissue and blood were compared in several hyperthyroidism patients. The study used signatures of the TCR beta repertoire to tell Graves' ophthalmopathy apart from Graves' hyperthyroidism and to predict which patients would progress to ophthalmopathy.

Ophthalmopathy patients had moderately to severely active disease, Clinical Activity Score of at least 3, NOSPECS grade of at least 4, and disease duration under 3 months. Anyone with other autoimmune diseases, uncontrolled infections, pregnancy or lactation was excluded from the study. Clinical symptoms, serum thyroxine, TRAb, thyroid ultrasound and orbital computed tomography formed the basis of the diagnosis. Using Ficoll-Paque density gradient centrifugation, PBMCs were isolated from less than 13 ml of fresh peripheral blood. Total RNA was extracted using Trizol reagent, and RNA quality was checked on an Agilent 2100 Bioanalyzer. Results and caveats for the whole study, not just this receptor: In cross-validation, the 13-signature model distinguished ophthalmopathy from stable hyperthyroidism with about 89% sensitivity and approximately 81% specificity, while in the test set the corresponding values were around 79% and 71%. In validation, the model predicted ophthalmopathy progression with less than 71% sensitivity and roughly 72% specificity; 12 predicted patients were CT-confirmed with GO in a median of approximately six months. Among expanded thyroid clonotypes with frequency above 0.001, most also showed up in blood, which suggests that blood repertoires may reflect the thyroid immune response. No statistical method was used to set the sample size in advance, and the investigators knew which group each participant was assigned to.

Turning to this clonotype: Which antigen it targets is not known. Base qualities are missing; no much larger clone stands one base away.

V gives up 5 bases and J gives up 4 bases, and the segment between their germline ends measures 20 bases. Via the germline V gene, CDR1 is SGHTA and CDR2 FQGNSA. From the cysteine through the phenylalanine, the CDR3 covers 16 amino acids. Just the 48-base CDR3 DNA is kept, in frame starting at base 1. For repertoire sequencing, the TCR beta CDR3 regions were amplified from RNA transcripts. HTBI primers and the Qiagen OneStep RT-PCR kit were used in a first-round RT-PCR, which was followed by a second-round multiplex PCR, size selection and purification. The libraries underwent paired-end sequencing with 100 bp reads on an Illumina HiSeq2000. The authors' analysis ran thus. SOAPnuke was used to process the reads, throwing out any read that had adapters, had uncalled bases, had a mean Phred below 15, or lacked an exact constant-primer or identifier match. High-quality paired reads were merged with COPE v1.2.5. Unique nucleotide sequences were defined as clonotypes and aligned to IMGT TRB V, D and J references using MiTCR v1.1. Only V-J combinations with frequency above 0.0001 were analysed, covering 98% to 99.2% of repertoires. For each V-J combination, a TCR clonal expansion and chaos score was defined as F50 clonal expansion divided by the chaos observed in the TCRdist matrix. Welch's t-statistics and random forest were used to narrow the features down to over ten V-J combinations, which were then fed into a naive Bayes classifier. Thyroid-blood repertoire similarity was quantified with the Morisita-Horn index. The raw public data were reprocessed by TCRdb itself: fastp quality trimming at Q25, MiXCR clonotype calling, in-frame beta chains only. Rows with one shared CDR3 protein collapse into an entry with the most common genes and DNA. TCRdb assigned the V and J calls; the authors' analysis was not used. For this sample the table gives hundreds of thousands of distinct CDR3 sequences, of which around 45% were detected only once. Around half of the sample is held by the ten biggest clonotypes.

The clonotype originates from an adult man with Graves' ophthalmopathy. Sequences were obtained from peripheral blood. In this chain, TRBV7-2 is recombined with TRBJ2-5, with a weak D call of TRBD1 (5 bases match). The nucleotides read TGTGCCAGCAGCCAACCCTCCCGGCTAACAGGAGAGACCCAGTACTTC. Translation gives CASSQPSRLTGETQYF.